This passage covers 27 T cell receptor beta chains from one sample sequenced in a study of glioma-infiltrating T cells after dendritic cell vaccination. Only in-frame clones appear in the TCRdb table, and some are missing; sequencing was by immunoSEQ multiplex PCR. The repertoire holds tens of thousands of clones, with approximately 80% as singletons. Noted time point: after dendritic cell vaccination, including at tumor progression/relapse. This specimen was blood, taken after dendritic cell vaccination. The receptors derive from a human donor with glioblastoma.

The chain carries TRBV6-6 and TRBJ1-4; 9 bases fit TRBD1. The V segment lost 7 bases and the J segment 4 bases; nucleotides outside the gene matches: 7. Germline CDR1 reads MNHNY; CDR2 reads SVGAGI (reference sequence). The length of the CDR3 is 15 residues. CDR3 nucleotide sequence: TGTGCCAGCACACCTAGACAGGGGGATAATGAAAAACTGTTTTTT. Translating it yields CASTPRQGDNEKLFF.

The chain joins TRBV19 to TRBJ1-5; the D gene is possibly TRBD1 (5 bases). Germline CDR1 LNHDA, CDR2 SQIVND (reference sequence). Trimming stripped 7 bases from V and 9 bases from J, with 16 bases between. CDR3 length equals 13 residues. The CDR3 spells CASTHGGIMPQHF. The CDR3 DNA follows: TGTGCCAGTACCCACGGGGGGATCATGCCCCAGCATTTT.

This clone has only one observation. The rearrangement links TRBV27 to TRBJ2-1; 11 bases fit TRBD2. The ends lost 8 bases at V and 0 bases at J; junction bases unmatched: 3. Germline CDR1 MNHEY, CDR2 SMNVEV (reference sequence). The CDR3 extends over 15 amino acids. CDR3: CASGLAGPSYNEQFF. The CDR3 bases are TGTGCCAGCGGACTAGCGGGCCCCTCCTACAATGAGCAGTTCTTC.

The chain has TRBV6-5 and TRBJ2-4; D not resolved. Germline values: CDR1 MNHEY, CDR2 SVGAGI. Trimming removed 0 bases at V and 8 bases at J, with 8 bases between. The CDR3 runs 13 residues. The CDR3 reads CASSYSRIHIQYF. The CDR3 region has the DNA TGTGCCAGCAGTTACTCCAGGATTCACATTCAGTACTTC.

The chain employs TRBV4-2 and TRBJ2-3; 16 bases align to TRBD2. Germline-derived CDR1 and CDR2 are LGHNA and YNFKEQ. J was trimmed by 0 bases and V by 3 bases; bases with no gene match: 6. The CDR3 consists of 19 residues. CDR3 residues: CASSQGTSGGVPSTDTQYF. The DNA for the CDR3 is TGTGCCAGCAGCCAGGGGACTAGCGGGGGGGTACCGAGCACAGATACGCAGTATTTT.

J is TRBJ2-1 and V is TRBV2; D not resolved. With 3 bases removed from V and 8 bases from J, the gap between germline ends came to 17 bases. Germline V gene lookup returns CDR1 SNHLY and CDR2 FYNNEI. The length of the CDR3 is 15 residues. The CDR3 nucleotides read TGTGCCAGCAGTGAGGCCACTTCGGCAGGCGATGAGCAGTTCTTC. Translating it yields CASSEATSAGDEQFF.

This clone was observed a few times. The V call is TRBV6-6, the J call TRBJ1-1; D uncertain. Germline values: CDR1 MNHNY, CDR2 SVGAGI (reference sequence). The CDR3 sequence is 15 residues long. Trimming shortened V by 10 bases and J by 1 base, and 19 bases separated the two germline ends. The CDR3 bases are TGTGCCATCCCGAGTAGGGAGGGAACGAACACTGAAGCTTTCTTT. Translated: CAIPSREGTNTEAFF.

The chain combines TRBV5-1 with TRBJ2-5; 11 bases agree with TRBD2. CDR1 SGHRS and CDR2 YFSETQ come from the germline V gene. There are 16 residues in the CDR3. J was trimmed by 10 bases and V by 4 bases; bases with no gene match: 15. The CDR3 DNA reads as TGCGCCAGCAGCCTTGGGACTAGCGGTCCCCTAATGGACCAGTACTTC. It translates to CASSLGTSGPLMDQYF.

This clone was recorded only once. The rearrangement links TRBV7-8 to TRBJ1-1; D remains unclear. Trimming pared 5 bases from V and 0 bases from J, leaving 13 bases between. Germline-derived CDR1 and CDR2 are SGHVS and FQNEAQ. The CDR3 is 15 amino acids. CDR3 protein: CASSARETMNTEAFF. The CDR3 region has the DNA TGTGCCAGCAGCGCCCGGGAAACCATGAACACTGAAGCTTTCTTT.

The rearrangement joins TRBV15 to TRBJ2-7; D remains ambiguous. V was clipped by 5 bases and J by 2 bases, with 19 bases between them. CDR3 length: 16 amino acids. Per germline, CDR1 LNHNV and CDR2 YYDKDF (reference sequence). The CDR3 bases are TGTGCCACCAGCCGCTTGCGGAGATCCGGAGCCTACGAGCAGTACGTC. This translates into CATSRLRRSGAYEQYV.

J is TRBJ2-1 and V is TRBV21-1; TRBD2 is the table's D call and was not checked against the DNA. TRBV21-1 is a recognized pseudogene. The CDR3 spans 15 residues. As DNA, the CDR3 is TGTGCCAGCAGCAAAGTGGAGGGAGGTAGAGGTGAGCAGTTCTTC. This codes for CASSKVEGGRGEQFF.

The chain links TRBV19 to TRBJ1-5, with 10 bases fitting TRBD1. Germline lookup yields CDR1 LNHDA and CDR2 SQIVND (reference sequence). With 1 base clipped from V and 3 bases from J, the junction kept 6 bases outside the gene matches. This CDR3 is 17 amino acids long. In DNA, the CDR3 is TGTGCCAGTAGTATAGGGCGACAGGGGGCTTCCAATCAGCCCCAGCATTTT. It is translated as CASSIGRQGASNQPQHF.

This clone counts as medium-sized. J is TRBJ2-2 and V is TRBV29-1, with TRBD2 matching 7 bases. This CDR3 comprises 13 residues. Per germline, CDR1 SQVTM and CDR2 ANQGSEA. The J segment lost 7 bases and the V segment lost 6 bases, leaving 8 bases of the junction unmatched. This CDR3 is CSVGGETRGELFF. The CDR3, as DNA: TGCAGCGTGGGGGGGGAGACCCGCGGGGAGCTGTTTTTT.

Points on this clone: Distinct nucleotide sequences in the sample also encode this CDR3. The CDR3 spells CASSVFGQQGYEQYF. The CDR3 DNA sequence: TGTGCCAGCAGTGTGTTCGGGCAACAGGGATACGAGCAGTACTTC. The rearrangement joins TRBV2 to TRBJ2-7; tentatively, D is TRBD1 (6 bases). Trimming cost V 4 bases and J 4 bases, with 17 bases left between them. Germline CDR1 is SNHLY and CDR2 is FYNNEI. CDR3 size: 15 residues.

The CDR3 sequence is CASARDSGGDTEAFF. Written as DNA, the CDR3 is TGTGCCAGCGCGCGGGACTCAGGCGGTGACACTGAAGCTTTCTTT. The chain combines TRBV2 with TRBJ1-1, with a weak D call TRBD1 (5 bases). Germline V gene sequence: CDR1 SNHLY, CDR2 FYNNEI. Trimming shortened V by 8 bases and J by 3 bases, and 19 bases separated the two germline ends. The CDR3 is 15 residues long. Together with reference TRBV2 and TRBJ1-1, the CDR3 gives the full variable domain: EPEVTQTPSHQVTQMGQEVILRCVPISNHLYFYWYRQILGQKVEFLVSFYNNEISEKSEIFDDQFSVERPDGSNFTLKIRSTKLEDSAMYFCASARDSGGDTEAFFGQGTRLTVV.

This chain joins TRBV19 and TRBJ2-4; maybe TRBD1 (5 bases). Germline values: CDR1 LNHDA, CDR2 SQIVND (reference sequence). Trimming took off 6 bases at V and 2 bases at J, with 20 bases between the two ends. This CDR3 has 17 amino acids. CDR3 region: CASSTWTTKGSKNIQYF. Written as DNA, the CDR3 is TGTGCCAGTAGCACCTGGACCACGAAGGGGTCCAAAAACATTCAGTACTTC.

This clone was seen a few times. The CDR3 nucleotides read TGCGCCAGCAGCTTGTCGACGCTGAAGGGGATTTTGGGTTCACCCCTCCACTTT. It codes for CASSLSTLKGILGSPLHF. The chain links TRBV5-1 to TRBJ1-6, with TRBD1 as a possible D gene (5 bases). The CDR3 sequence is 18 residues long. Germline V lookup: CDR1 SGHRS, CDR2 YFSETQ. Trimming took 1 base from V and 9 from J, leaving 23 bases between them.

The table lists this clone with a count of one. The rearrangement uses TRBV5-4 and TRBJ2-3; 7 positions match TRBD2. The length of the CDR3 is 16 residues. The ends lost 2 bases at V and 4 bases at J; junction bases unmatched: 10. Germline V gene lookup returns CDR1 SGHNT and CDR2 YYREEE (reference sequence). CDR3 in DNA: TGTGCCAGCAGCTTACCTCCGGGACGGGAGGCAGATACGCAGTATTTT. Translated: CASSLPPGREADTQYF.

The CDR3 nucleotides are TGTGCCAGTAGCACGACAGGGATCGGCCAGCCCCAGCATTTT. Translated: CASSTTGIGQPQHF. The chain couples TRBV19 to TRBJ1-5; 7 nucleotides align to TRBD1. Looked up from germline, CDR1 is LNHDA and CDR2 is SQIVND (reference sequence). The CDR3 is 14 amino acids. Germline trimming cut 6 bases from V and 7 bases from J; bases unmatched to any gene: 9.

This rearrangement joins TRBV30 to TRBJ2-1; 7 bases fit TRBD1. Germline V gene lookup returns CDR1 GTSNPN and CDR2 SVGIG (reference sequence). After removal of 2 bases from V and 6 bases from J, the junction contained 10 bases not matched to a gene. There are 15 residues in the CDR3. The CDR3 DNA reads as TGTGCCTGGAGTAAGGGGGCACAGGGGAGCAATGAGCAGTTCTTC. Its translation: CAWSKGAQGSNEQFF.

As to this clone: Distinct nucleotide sequences in the sample also encode this CDR3. The chain employs TRBV2 and TRBJ1-1; no clear D gene. The germline V gene has CDR1 SNHLY and CDR2 FYNNEI. V was trimmed by 4 bases and J by 2 bases, leaving 8 bases between them. This CDR3 has 13 amino acids. CDR3 coding DNA: TGTGCCAGCAGTGGCCAGACTAACACTGAAGCTTTCTTT. Its protein is CASSGQTNTEAFF.

The rearrangement uses TRBV2 and TRBJ2-3; 15 positions match TRBD2. Germline V gives CDR1 SNHLY, CDR2 FYNNEI. CDR3 size: 20 residues. V gave up 1 base and J gave up 5 bases; unmatched junction bases: 13. The CDR3 nucleotides read TGTGCCAGCAGTGAAGACGGGGGACTAGCGGGAGGACCGGGGGTAGATACGCAGTATTTT. Protein product: CASSEDGGLAGGPGVDTQYF.

J is TRBJ2-3 and V is TRBV27; D is possibly TRBD2 (7 bases). This CDR3 is built from 16 residues. Germline CDR1 and CDR2: MNHEY and SMNVEV (reference sequence). Trimming removed 5 bases from V and 5 bases from J, with 20 bases in between. CDR3 amino acids: CASSPRYREGRDTQYF. In nucleotides, the CDR3 is TGTGCCAGCAGTCCCCGCTACAGGGAGGGTAGAGATACGCAGTATTTT.

The chain carries TRBV30 and TRBJ1-2; D ambiguous. Trimming shortened V by 2 bases and J by 4 bases, and 11 bases separated the two germline ends. The CDR3 runs 13 residues. Germline V gene lookup returns CDR1 GTSNPN and CDR2 SVGIG (reference sequence). CDR3 nucleotide sequence: TGTGCCTGGAGTCAAGTTGGGCTCTATGGCTACACCTTC. It is translated as CAWSQVGLYGYTF. Full variable domain (outside the CDR3, taken from reference TRBV30 and TRBJ1-2): SQTIHQWPATLVQPVGSPLSLECTVEGTSNPNLYWYRQAAGRGLQLLFYSVGIGQISSEVPQNLSASRPQDRQFILSSKKLLLSDSGFYLCAWSQVGLYGYTFGSGTRLTVV.

The chain has TRBV10-3 and TRBJ1-1; 7 bases line up with TRBD1. This CDR3 has 13 residues. In germline, CDR1 is ENHRY, CDR2 SYGVKD. Trimming took 6 bases from V and 3 from J; bases not matched to a gene: 4. The CDR3 bases are TGTGCCATCAGCCTTACAGGGGACACTGAAGCTTTCTTT. It translates to CAISLTGDTEAFF.

V usage is TRBV7-2 and J usage is TRBJ1-4; 9 positions match TRBD1. V lost 1 base to trimming and J lost 10 bases; unmatched junction nucleotides: 7. Germline V lookup: CDR1 SGHTA, CDR2 FQGNSA. The CDR3 length is 15 residues. DNA for the CDR3: TGTGCCAGCAGCTTAGAACAGGGGGCGCTAGGAAAACTGTTTTTT. Translating gives CASSLEQGALGKLFF.

The chain has TRBV5-6 and TRBJ2-3; TRBD2 matches 9 bases. Looked up from germline, CDR1 is SGHDT and CDR2 is YYEEEE. The V gene end was trimmed by 4 bases and the J gene end by 5 bases; junction bases not matched to a gene: 11. The CDR3 length is 16 residues. The CDR3 bases are TGTGCCAGCAGCGGGGGGAGCGGGAGGAGTGGAGATACGCAGTATTTT. Protein product: CASSGGSGRSGDTQYF.